A single sample is the source of the 17 T cell receptor beta chains below, sequenced in a study of OX40 agonist ivuxolimab in advanced cancers. The table came from immunoSEQ multiplex PCR; TCRdb's copy has only in-frame clones and leaves some out. Of more than 25,000 clones in the sample, 75% to 85% are singletons; the top ten hold about 30%. The starting material was CD4+ or CD8+ T cells sorted from blood, obtained in a trial of the OX40 agonist ivuxolimab. These receptors were taken from an adult with an advanced solid tumor such as melanoma, head and neck, liver or kidney cancer.

The chain is built from TRBV6-5 and TRBJ1-1; D is unclear. This CDR3 is 15 amino acids long. Trimming left V 0 bases short and J 2 bases short, with 10 bases between. Germline CDR1 and CDR2: MNHEY and SVGAGI. CDR3 nucleotides: TGTGCCAGCAGTTACTCGCGGACCCTCAACACTGAAGCTTTCTTT. Residues: CASSYSRTLNTEAFF.

The rearrangement links TRBV11-2 to TRBJ2-3; D is perhaps TRBD2 (5 bases). This CDR3 region has 15 residues. V lost 4 bases, J lost 3 bases, and 14 bases lay in between. Germline V gene lookup returns CDR1 SGHAT and CDR2 FQNNGV. CDR3 protein: CASSWSWERTDTQYF. The CDR3 DNA is TGTGCCAGCAGCTGGTCCTGGGAGAGGACAGATACGCAGTATTTT.

J is TRBJ1-1 and V is TRBV27, with a weak D call TRBD1 (6 bases). V lost 6 bases to trimming and J lost 1 base, with 12 bases between them. Germline values: CDR1 MNHEY, CDR2 SMNVEV (reference sequence). The CDR3 is 14 residues long. This CDR3 reads CASSPTGSNTEAFF. DNA for the CDR3: TGTGCCAGCAGCCCAACAGGGTCGAACACTGAAGCTTTCTTT.

In regard to this clone: A junction boundary mismatches the germline segment, possibly from a read error. The J gene is TRBJ2-2, the V gene TRBV7-7, with D perhaps matching TRBD2 (6 bases). CDR1 and CDR2 from the germline V gene are SSHAT and FNYEAQ (reference sequence). This CDR3 has 18 residues. For the CDR3, the DNA is TGTGCTAGCAGCCTAGTTTGGGGCGGGACTCTGAACACCGGGGAGCTGTTTTTT. This gives the protein CASSLVWGGTLNTGELFF.

The V and J genes are TRBV7-9 and TRBJ2-7; TRBD2 matches 8 bases. J was trimmed by 11 bases and V by 3 bases; bases with no gene match: 6. CDR1 and CDR2 from the germline V gene are SEHNR and FQNEAQ (reference sequence). The length of the CDR3 is 12 residues. CDR3 bases: TGTGCCAGCAGCTTTGGACTAGCAGGGGAGTACTTC. It specifies CASSFGLAGEYF.

The chain couples TRBV6-5 to TRBJ1-3; D gene uncertain. Germline V gene sequence: CDR1 MNHEY, CDR2 SVGAGI. The CDR3 runs 14 residues. Trimming left V 5 bases short and J 0 bases short, with 8 bases between. The CDR3 DNA reads TGTGCCAGCAGTATACAGAGCTCTGGAAACACCATATATTTT. Its translation: CASSIQSSGNTIYF.

The J gene is TRBJ2-1, the V gene TRBV5-1, with a possible D match to TRBD1 (6 bases). This CDR3 contains 16 residues. Germline V gene data show CDR1 as SGHRS and CDR2 as YFSETQ. Trimming pared 4 bases from V and 9 bases from J, leaving 23 bases between. The CDR3, as DNA: TGCGCCAGCAGCCGTAGACCAGGGACACCAAGGAGTGAGCAGTTCTTC. Translation: CASSRRPGTPRSEQFF.

A single count supports this clone. The chain links TRBV7-8 to TRBJ2-7; TRBD1 matches 8 bases. Trimming took 3 bases from V and 3 from J; bases not matched to a gene: 1. The CDR3 spans 13 residues. Per the germline V gene, CDR1 is SGHVS and CDR2 is FQNEAQ. The CDR3 nucleotides read TGTGCCAGCAGCTTTGGGACAGGCTACGAGCAGTACTTC. Amino acid sequence: CASSFGTGYEQYF.

The chain has TRBV6-1 and TRBJ1-4, with D possibly being TRBD1 (6 bases). This CDR3 has 15 amino acids. Per germline, CDR1 MNHNS and CDR2 SASEGT. V was cut by 1 base and J by 10 bases, with 16 bases left in between. Here the CDR3 reads CASSEEWDIRAKLFF. CDR3 DNA sequence: TGTGCCAGCAGTGAAGAATGGGACATACGCGCAAAACTGTTTTTT.

This clone has only a few counts. This chain connects TRBV27 to TRBJ2-7; perhaps TRBD2 as D (6 bases). Germline CDR1 and CDR2: MNHEY and SMNVEV (reference sequence). The CDR3 totals 15 residues. Trimming removed 7 bases at V and 5 bases at J, with 21 bases between. The CDR3, as DNA: TGTGCCAGCACCCATTTTGGTTGGGGGAGGCACGAGCAGTACTTC. Translation gives CASTHFGWGRHEQYF.

The rearrangement uses TRBV2 and TRBJ2-1; maybe TRBD1 (5 bases). This CDR3 has 16 amino acids. The V and J ends lost 6 bases and 3 bases respectively, with 18 bases between them. Per the germline V gene, CDR1 is SNHLY and CDR2 is FYNNEI. For the CDR3, the DNA is TGTGCCAGCAGGGAACGCACAGGCGACTTCTACAATGAGCAGTTCTTC. It encodes CASRERTGDFYNEQFF.

This sequence joins TRBV4-1 and TRBJ2-5; 9 bases are shared with TRBD2. CDR1 and CDR2 (germline): MGHRA, YSYEKL. The junction had 7 bases not matched to a gene; V was cut back by 0 bases and J by 5 bases. The CDR3 has 16 amino acids. The chain's CDR3 is CASSQEMASGVETQYF. The CDR3, as DNA: TGCGCCAGCAGCCAAGAAATGGCTAGCGGGGTGGAGACCCAGTACTTC.

The chain employs TRBV2 and TRBJ1-5; D perhaps matches TRBD1 (6 bases). The germline CDR1 and CDR2 sequences are SNHLY and FYNNEI. Trimming pared 2 bases from V and 0 bases from J, leaving 14 bases between. The CDR3 is made up of 17 amino acids. The CDR3 DNA reads as TGTGCCAGCAGTGAATTGGGGACACAATATAGCAATCAGCCCCAGCATTTT. Its translation: CASSELGTQYSNQPQHF.

The V call is TRBV7-6, the J call TRBJ1-6; D is uncertain. Germline V gene lookup returns CDR1 SGHVS and CDR2 FNYEAQ. CDR3 length equals 13 residues. V was trimmed by 0 bases and J by 7 bases, leaving 4 bases between them. The DNA for the CDR3 is TGTGCCAGCAGCTTAGCGCCGAATTCACCCCTCCACTTT. Protein product: CASSLAPNSPLHF. Filled out from reference TRBV7-6 and TRBJ1-6, the complete variable domain reads GAGVSQSPRYKVTKRGQDVALRCDPISGHVSLYWYRQALGQGPEFLTYFNYEAQQDKSGLPNDRFSAERPEGSISTLTIQRTEQRDSAMYRCASSLAPNSPLHFGNGTRLTVT.

The chain combines TRBV19 with TRBJ2-7; 12 bases agree with TRBD2. Germline assignment: CDR1 LNHDA and CDR2 SQIVND (reference sequence). V was pared by 6 bases and J by 3 bases, with 3 bases of the junction left unmatched. The CDR3 loop spans 14 amino acids. The CDR3 DNA reads TGTGCCAGTAGCATGACTAGCGGGAGCTACGAGCAGTACTTC. Translating gives CASSMTSGSYEQYF. The full variable domain, its missing parts supplied by reference TRBV19 and TRBJ2-7, is DGGITQSPKYLFRKEGQNVTLSCEQNLNHDAMYWYRQDPGQGLRLIYYSQIVNDFQKGDIAEGYSVSREKKESFPLTVTSAQKNPTAFYLCASSMTSGSYEQYFGPGTRLTVT.

The genes are TRBV11-3 and TRBJ2-7; D is uncertain. Trimming shortened V by 4 bases and J by 6 bases, and 10 bases separated the two germline ends. Germline V lookup: CDR1 SGHNT, CDR2 YENEEA. The CDR3 contains 12 residues. As DNA, the CDR3 is TGTGCCAGCAGCTCGGATTACGGCGAGCAGTACTTC. It is translated as CASSSDYGEQYF.

The J gene is TRBJ2-3, the V gene TRBV7-2; weak D call: TRBD2 (6 bases). V lost 3 bases and J 0 bases, leaving 10 bases between the germline ends. CDR1 SGHTA and CDR2 FQGNSA come from the germline V gene. This CDR3 is built from 15 residues. DNA of the CDR3: TGTGCCAGCAGCTTCGGGACTTCTAGCACAGATACGCAGTATTTT. It codes for CASSFGTSSTDTQYF.